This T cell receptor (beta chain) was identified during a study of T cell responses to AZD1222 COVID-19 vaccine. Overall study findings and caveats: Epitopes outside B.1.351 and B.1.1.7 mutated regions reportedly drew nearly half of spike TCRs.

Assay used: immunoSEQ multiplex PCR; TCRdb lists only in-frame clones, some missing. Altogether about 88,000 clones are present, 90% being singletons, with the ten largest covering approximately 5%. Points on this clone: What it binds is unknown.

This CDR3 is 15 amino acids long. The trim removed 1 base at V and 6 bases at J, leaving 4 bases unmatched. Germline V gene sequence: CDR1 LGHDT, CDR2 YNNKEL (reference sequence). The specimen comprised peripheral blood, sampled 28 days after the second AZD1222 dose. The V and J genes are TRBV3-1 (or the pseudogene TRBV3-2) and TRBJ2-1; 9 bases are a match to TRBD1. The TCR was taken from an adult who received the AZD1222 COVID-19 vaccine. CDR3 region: CASSQGGQGFNEQFF. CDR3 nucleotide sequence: TGTGCCAGCAGCCAAGGGGGACAGGGCTTCAATGAGCAGTTCTTC.